This T cell receptor beta chain appears in the sequencing data of a study of blood T cell repertoires in COVID-19. About the research overall: Donors in the United States, Italy and Spain gave samples during acute or convalescent COVID-19. The analysed material was cDNA or gDNA that came from T cells, B-cell-depleted T cells, or PBMCs.

Authors' analysis steps: Estimation of nucleated cell counts was performed using reference gene primer amplification. The protocol was immunoSEQ multiplex PCR, while the TCRdb copy is restricted to in-frame clones and leaves out a portion. The V and J calls and the clone size are those of that table, but D and trimming were determined from the DNA. The table lists about 220,000 clones, 80% to 85% of them singletons. This CDR3 is built from 14 residues. With V trimmed by 2 bases and J by 6 bases, 7 bases remained unmatched. Germline V gene data show CDR1 as MNHEY and CDR2 as SMNVEV (reference sequence).

This receptor was identified in a woman in her sixties or seventies who had recovered from COVID-19. Sequencing was carried out using peripheral blood. The rearrangement links TRBV27 to TRBJ2-7, with 7 bases aligning to TRBD2. CDR3 residues: CASSLVTSFGEQYF. The DNA for the CDR3 is TGTGCCAGCAGTTTAGTGACTAGCTTTGGCGAGCAGTACTTC.